This T cell receptor beta chain is drawn from a study of radiation and T cells in renal cell carcinoma. Generated by immunoSEQ multiplex PCR, the TCRdb table keeps only in-frame clones and is missing some. This table holds 150,000 or so clones, less than 90% found once. V lost 4 bases and J 3 bases, leaving 16 bases between the germline ends. Germline-derived CDR1 and CDR2 are KGHSY and FQNENV. There are 16 residues in the CDR3. Indicated time point: baseline pretreatment blood. Treatment reported: 15 Gy SBRT to primary tumor, nephrectomy 4 weeks later. This TCR was recovered from a woman between 70 and 85 years old with renal cell carcinoma. The V and J genes are TRBV16 and TRBJ1-5; a possible D gene is TRBD1 (5 bases). Specimen: blood, collected from a patient whose treatment included radiotherapy and nephrectomy. The DNA for the CDR3 is TGTGCCAGCAGCCCCAGGGTCGGGGGGTCCAATCAGCCCCAGCATTTT. Translating gives CASSPRVGGSNQPQHF.